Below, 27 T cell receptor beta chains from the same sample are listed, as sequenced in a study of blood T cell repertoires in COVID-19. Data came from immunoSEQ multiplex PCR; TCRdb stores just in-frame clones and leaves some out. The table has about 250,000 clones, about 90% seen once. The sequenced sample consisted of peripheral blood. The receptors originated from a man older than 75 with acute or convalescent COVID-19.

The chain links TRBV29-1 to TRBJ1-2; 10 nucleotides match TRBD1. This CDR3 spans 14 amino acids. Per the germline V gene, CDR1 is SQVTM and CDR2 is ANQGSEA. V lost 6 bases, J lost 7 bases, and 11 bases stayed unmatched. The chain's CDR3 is CSVLARQGAFGYTF. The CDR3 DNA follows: TGCAGCGTCCTGGCCCGACAGGGGGCGTTTGGCTACACCTTC.

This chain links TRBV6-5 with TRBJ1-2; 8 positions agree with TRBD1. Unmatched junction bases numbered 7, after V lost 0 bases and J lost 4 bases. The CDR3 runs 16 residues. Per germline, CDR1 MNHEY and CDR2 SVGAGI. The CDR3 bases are TGTGCCAGCAGTTACTCGAGTAGGACAGGGACCTATGGCTACACCTTC. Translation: CASSYSSRTGTYGYTF.

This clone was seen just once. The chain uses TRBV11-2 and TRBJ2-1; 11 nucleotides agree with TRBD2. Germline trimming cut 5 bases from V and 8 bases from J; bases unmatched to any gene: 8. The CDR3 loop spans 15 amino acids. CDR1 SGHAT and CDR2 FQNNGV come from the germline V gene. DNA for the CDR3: TGTGCCAGCAGCGACTCTAGCGGGGGGTGGGATGAGCAGTTCTTC. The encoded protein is CASSDSSGGWDEQFF.

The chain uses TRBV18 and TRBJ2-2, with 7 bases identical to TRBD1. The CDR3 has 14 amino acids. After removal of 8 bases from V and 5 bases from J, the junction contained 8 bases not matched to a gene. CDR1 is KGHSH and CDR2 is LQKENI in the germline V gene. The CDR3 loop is CASLKTGSTGELFF. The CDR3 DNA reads TGTGCCAGCCTTAAGACAGGGAGTACCGGGGAGCTGTTTTTT.

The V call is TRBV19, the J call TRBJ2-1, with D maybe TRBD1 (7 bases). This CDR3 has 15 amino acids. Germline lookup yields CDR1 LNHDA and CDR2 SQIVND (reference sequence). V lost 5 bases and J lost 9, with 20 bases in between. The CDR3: CASSARDSLGGEQFF. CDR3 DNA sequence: TGTGCCAGTAGTGCGCGGGACAGTCTGGGAGGTGAGCAGTTCTTC.

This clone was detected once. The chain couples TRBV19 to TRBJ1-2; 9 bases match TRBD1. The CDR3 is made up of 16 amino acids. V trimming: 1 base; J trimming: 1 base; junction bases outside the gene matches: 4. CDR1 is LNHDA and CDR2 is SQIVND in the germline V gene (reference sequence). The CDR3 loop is CASSIGTGVLNYGYTF. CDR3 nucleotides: TGTGCCAGTAGTATAGGGACAGGGGTTCTTAACTATGGCTACACCTTC. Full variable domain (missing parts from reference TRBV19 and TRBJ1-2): DGGITQSPKYLFRKEGQNVTLSCEQNLNHDAMYWYRQDPGQGLRLIYYSQIVNDFQKGDIAEGYSVSREKKESFPLTVTSAQKNPTAFYLCASSIGTGVLNYGYTFGSGTRLTVV.

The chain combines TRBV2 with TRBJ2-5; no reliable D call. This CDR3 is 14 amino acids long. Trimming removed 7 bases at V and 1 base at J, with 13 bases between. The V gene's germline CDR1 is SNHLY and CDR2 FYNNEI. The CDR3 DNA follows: TGTGCCAGCACCAGAACGCACGTCCAAGAGACCCAGTACTTC. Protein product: CASTRTHVQETQYF.

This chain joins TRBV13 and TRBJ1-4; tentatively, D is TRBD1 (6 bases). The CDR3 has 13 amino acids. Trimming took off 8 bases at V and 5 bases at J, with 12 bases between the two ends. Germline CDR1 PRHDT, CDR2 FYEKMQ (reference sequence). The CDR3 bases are TGTGCCAGCGAGAAGAGGGGGAATGAAAAACTGTTTTTT. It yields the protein CASEKRGNEKLFF.

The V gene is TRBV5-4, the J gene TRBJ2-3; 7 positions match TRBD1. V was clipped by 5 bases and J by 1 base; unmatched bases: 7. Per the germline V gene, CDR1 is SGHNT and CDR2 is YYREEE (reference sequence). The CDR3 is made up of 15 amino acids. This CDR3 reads CASSLTGAGTDTQYF. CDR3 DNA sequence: TGTGCCAGCAGTCTTACAGGGGCAGGCACAGATACGCAGTATTTT. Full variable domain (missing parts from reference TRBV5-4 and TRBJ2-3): ETGVTQSPTHLIKTRGQQVTLRCSSQSGHNTVSWYQQALGQGPQFIFQYYREEENGRGNFPPRFSGLQFPNYSSELNVNALELDDSALYLCASSLTGAGTDTQYFGPGTRLTVL.

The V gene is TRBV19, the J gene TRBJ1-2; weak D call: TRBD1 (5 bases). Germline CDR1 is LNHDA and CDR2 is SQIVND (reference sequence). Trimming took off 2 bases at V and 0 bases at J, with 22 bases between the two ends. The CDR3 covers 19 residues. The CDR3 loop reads CASSILTSRTNTPNYGYTF. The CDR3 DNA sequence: TGTGCCAGTAGTATACTAACGTCGAGGACAAATACCCCTAACTATGGCTACACCTTC.

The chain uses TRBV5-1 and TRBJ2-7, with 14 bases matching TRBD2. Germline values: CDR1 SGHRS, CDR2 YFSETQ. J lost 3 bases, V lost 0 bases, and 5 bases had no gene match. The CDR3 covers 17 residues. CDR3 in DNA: TGCGCCAGCAGCTTGGGACTAGCGGGGGGGCTTTTCTACGAGCAGTACTTC. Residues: CASSLGLAGGLFYEQYF.

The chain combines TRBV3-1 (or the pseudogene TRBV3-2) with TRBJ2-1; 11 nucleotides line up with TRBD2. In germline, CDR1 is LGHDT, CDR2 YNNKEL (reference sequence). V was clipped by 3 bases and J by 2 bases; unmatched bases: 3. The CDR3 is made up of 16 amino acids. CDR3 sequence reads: CASSQLSGRAYNEQFF. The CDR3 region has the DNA TGTGCCAGCAGCCAGCTTAGCGGGAGGGCCTACAATGAGCAGTTCTTC.

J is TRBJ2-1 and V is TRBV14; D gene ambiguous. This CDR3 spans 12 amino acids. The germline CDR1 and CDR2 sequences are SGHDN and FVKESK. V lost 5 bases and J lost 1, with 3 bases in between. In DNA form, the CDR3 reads TGTGCCAGCAGCTATTCCTACAATGAGCAGTTCTTC. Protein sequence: CASSYSYNEQFF. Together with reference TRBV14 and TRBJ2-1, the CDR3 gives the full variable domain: EAGVTQFPSHSVIEKGQTVTLRCDPISGHDNLYWYRRVMGKEIKFLLHFVKESKQDESGMPNNRFLAERTGGTYSTLKVQPAELEDSGVYFCASSYSYNEQFFGPGTRLTVL.

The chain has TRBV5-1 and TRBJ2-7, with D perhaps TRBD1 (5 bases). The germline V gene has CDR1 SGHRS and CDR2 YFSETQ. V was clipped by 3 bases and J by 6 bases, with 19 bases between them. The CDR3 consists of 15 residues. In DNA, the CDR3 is TGCGCCAGCAGCTCCGCCCCGACAGCCCACGTCGAGCAGTACTTC. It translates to CASSSAPTAHVEQYF.

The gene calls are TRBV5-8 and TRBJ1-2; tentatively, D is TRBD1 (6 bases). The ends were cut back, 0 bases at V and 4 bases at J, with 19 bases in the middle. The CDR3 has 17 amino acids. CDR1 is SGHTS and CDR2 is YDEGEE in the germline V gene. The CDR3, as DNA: TGTGCCAGCAGCTTGGATTGGGGTGCAGGGGTCCCCTATGGCTACACCTTC. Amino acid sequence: CASSLDWGAGVPYGYTF.

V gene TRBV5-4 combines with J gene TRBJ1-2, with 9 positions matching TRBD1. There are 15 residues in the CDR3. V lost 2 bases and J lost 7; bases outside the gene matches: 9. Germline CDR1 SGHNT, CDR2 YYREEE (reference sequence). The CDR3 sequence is CASSLTTGGGAGYTF. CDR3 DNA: TGTGCCAGCAGCTTAACCACAGGGGGCGGGGCTGGCTACACCTTC. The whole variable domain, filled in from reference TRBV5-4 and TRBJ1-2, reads ETGVTQSPTHLIKTRGQQVTLRCSSQSGHNTVSWYQQALGQGPQFIFQYYREEENGRGNFPPRFSGLQFPNYSSELNVNALELDDSALYLCASSLTTGGGAGYTFGSGTRLTVV.

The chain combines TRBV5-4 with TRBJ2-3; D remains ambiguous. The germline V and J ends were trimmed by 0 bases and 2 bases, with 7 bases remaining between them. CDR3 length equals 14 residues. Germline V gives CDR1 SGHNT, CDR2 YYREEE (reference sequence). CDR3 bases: TGTGCCAGCAGCTTGGAGTGGCCCACAGATACGCAGTATTTT. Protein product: CASSLEWPTDTQYF.

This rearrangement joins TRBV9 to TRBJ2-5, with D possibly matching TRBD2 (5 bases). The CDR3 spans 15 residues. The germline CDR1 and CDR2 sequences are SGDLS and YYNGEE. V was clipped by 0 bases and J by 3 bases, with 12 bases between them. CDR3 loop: CASSVAAGLKETQYF. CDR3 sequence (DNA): TGTGCCAGCAGCGTAGCGGCGGGTCTTAAAGAGACCCAGTACTTC.

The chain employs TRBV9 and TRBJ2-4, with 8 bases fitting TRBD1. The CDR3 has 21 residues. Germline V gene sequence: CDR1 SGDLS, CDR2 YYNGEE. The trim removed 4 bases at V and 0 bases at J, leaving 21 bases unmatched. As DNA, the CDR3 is TGTGCCAGCAGCCCAAGGCCCGGACAGGGCCTAGAAGGGCTAGCCAAAAACATTCAGTACTTC. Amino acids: CASSPRPGQGLEGLAKNIQYF.

For the CDR3, the DNA is TGTGCCAGCAGCTTATCGGGACTAGCGGGATACAATGAGCAGTTCTTC. This gives the protein CASSLSGLAGYNEQFF. This chain connects TRBV7-3 to TRBJ2-1; 13 nucleotides agree with TRBD2. This CDR3 is built from 16 residues. The germline CDR1 and CDR2 sequences are SGHTA and FQGTGA. V lost 2 bases to trimming and J lost 4 bases; unmatched junction nucleotides: 2.

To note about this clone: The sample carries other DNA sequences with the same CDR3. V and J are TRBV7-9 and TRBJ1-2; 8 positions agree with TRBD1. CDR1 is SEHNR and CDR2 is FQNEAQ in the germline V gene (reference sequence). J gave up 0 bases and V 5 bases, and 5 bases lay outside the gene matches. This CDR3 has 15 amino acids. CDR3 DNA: TGTGCCAGCAGCCCGCGGACAGGGTCTAACTATGGCTACACCTTC. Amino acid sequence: CASSPRTGSNYGYTF.

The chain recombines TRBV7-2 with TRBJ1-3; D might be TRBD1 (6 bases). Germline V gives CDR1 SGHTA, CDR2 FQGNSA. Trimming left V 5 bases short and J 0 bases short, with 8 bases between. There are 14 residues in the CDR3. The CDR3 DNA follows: TGTGCCAGCAGCGTGACAGGCTCTGGAAACACCATATATTTT. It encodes CASSVTGSGNTIYF.

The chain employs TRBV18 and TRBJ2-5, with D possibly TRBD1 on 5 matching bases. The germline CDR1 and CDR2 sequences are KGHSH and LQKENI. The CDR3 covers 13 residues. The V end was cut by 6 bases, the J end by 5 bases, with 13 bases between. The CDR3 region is CASSQGSRETQYF. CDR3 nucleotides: TGTGCCAGCTCCCAGGGTTCGAGGGAGACCCAGTACTTC.

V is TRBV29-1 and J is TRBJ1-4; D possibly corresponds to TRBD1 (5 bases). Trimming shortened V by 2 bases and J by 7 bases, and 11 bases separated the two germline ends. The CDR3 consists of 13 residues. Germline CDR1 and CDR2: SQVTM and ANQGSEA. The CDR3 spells CSVEQGPGEKLFF. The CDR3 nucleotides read TGCAGCGTTGAACAGGGCCCCGGTGAAAAACTGTTTTTT.

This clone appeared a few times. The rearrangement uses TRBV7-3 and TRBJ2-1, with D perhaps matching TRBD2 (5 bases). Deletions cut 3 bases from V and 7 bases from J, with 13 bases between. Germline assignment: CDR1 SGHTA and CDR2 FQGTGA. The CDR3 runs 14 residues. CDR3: CASSFGERGNEQFF. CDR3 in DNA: TGTGCCAGCAGCTTTGGGGAGCGTGGGAATGAGCAGTTCTTC.

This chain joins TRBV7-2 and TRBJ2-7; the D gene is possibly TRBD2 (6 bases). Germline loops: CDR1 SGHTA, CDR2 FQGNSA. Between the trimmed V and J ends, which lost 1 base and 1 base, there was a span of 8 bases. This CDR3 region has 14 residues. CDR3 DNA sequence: TGTGCCAGCAGCTTAGTCGCGGGGTCCTACGAGCAGTACTTC. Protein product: CASSLVAGSYEQYF.

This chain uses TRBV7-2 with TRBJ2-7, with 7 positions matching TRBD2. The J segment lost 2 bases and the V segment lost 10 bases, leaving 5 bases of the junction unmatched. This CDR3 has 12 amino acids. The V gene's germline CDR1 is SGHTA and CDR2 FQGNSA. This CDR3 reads CATGGKAYEQYF. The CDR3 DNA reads TGTGCCACCGGGGGGAAAGCCTACGAGCAGTACTTC.